These T cell receptor beta chains were read from a single sample in a study of neurological immune-mediated disorders. From the 5' RACE reads, TCRdb called clonotypes with MiXCR, one entry per CDR3 protein. The sample includes around 83,000 distinct CDR3 sequences, over 12% of them seen just once. Sequencing was performed on PBMCs. These receptors were obtained from a woman aged 50 to 65 in good health. CDR3s include the opening cysteine and the closing phenylalanine or tryptophan. D genes are given only for firm matches. Clone size appears in some rows only: once, few, many, or a class for an expanded clone.

j_call v_call clone_size d_call cdr3_aa cdr3_nt
TRBJ1-6 TRBV5-1 many . CASSLALPGGNSPLHF TGCGCCAGCAGCTTGGCCTTGCCAGGCGGAAATTCACCCCTCCACTTT
TRBJ2-3 TRBV5-1 medium-sized TRBD1 CASHEGQGDRDTQYF TGCGCCAGCCACGAAGGACAGGGGGATCGAGATACGCAGTATTTT
TRBJ1-5 TRBV18 many . CASTNDAINQPQHF TGTGCCAGCACCAACGACGCGATAAATCAGCCCCAGCATTTT
TRBJ1-5 TRBV6-6 many . CASSRDPLWQPQHF TGTGCCAGCAGTCGGGACCCCCTATGGCAGCCCCAGCATTTT
TRBJ1-4 TRBV5-1 many . CASSPGQSGEKLFF TGCGCCAGCAGCCCAGGTCAATCGGGGGAAAAACTGTTTTTT
TRBJ2-7 TRBV7-2 many TRBD1 CASSFAGTGDYEQYF TGTGCCAGCAGCTTCGCCGGGACAGGGGACTACGAGCAGTACTTC
TRBJ2-7 TRBV6-1 many . CASSARDGSSYEQYF TGTGCCAGCAGTGCCCGGGACGGGAGCTCCTACGAGCAGTACTTC
TRBJ2-1 TRBV5-1 . . CASSVWGAGNEQFF TGCGCCAGCAGCGTTTGGGGGGCGGGGAATGAGCAGTTCTTC
TRBJ2-1 TRBV20-1 many TRBD1 CSAVRQGDYNEQFF TGCAGTGCTGTCAGACAGGGGGACTACAATGAGCAGTTCTTC
TRBJ2-5 TRBV20-1 many . CSARDIAGYQETQYF TGCAGTGCTAGAGATATCGCAGGGTACCAAGAGACCCAGTACTTC
TRBJ2-4 TRBV6-6 few . CASSYSDLKNIQYF TGTGCCAGCAGTTACTCGGACCTGAAAAACATTCAGTACTTC
TRBJ1-1 TRBV7-2 many TRBD1 CASSLRQGVNTEAFF TGTGCCAGCAGCCTACGACAGGGGGTGAACACTGAAGCTTTCTTT
TRBJ1-1 TRBV5-1 . TRBD1 CASSRGQGASYTEAFF TGCGCCAGCAGTAGGGGACAGGGGGCCAGTTACACTGAAGCTTTCTTT
TRBJ2-2 TRBV6-6 few . CASSFDKLTGELFF TGTGCCAGCAGTTTCGACAAACTTACCGGGGAGCTGTTTTTT
TRBJ2-6 TRBV2 . . CASSDESVGANVLTF TGTGCCAGCAGTGACGAGTCGGTTGGGGCCAACGTCCTGACTTTC
TRBJ2-7 TRBV20-1 many TRBD1 CSADRGGYEQYF TGCAGTGCCGACAGGGGTGGGTACGAGCAGTACTTC
TRBJ2-5 TRBV27 many . CASSLSSAWAQYF TGTGCCAGCAGTTTATCGAGCGCCTGGGCCCAGTACTTC
TRBJ1-1 TRBV5-1 few TRBD1 CASSPSQGRLLNTEAFF TGCGCCAGCAGCCCGTCACAGGGGAGGCTTCTGAACACTGAAGCTTTCTTT
TRBJ1-2 TRBV14 many TRBD1 CASSPLGQGLSYTF TGTGCCAGCAGCCCATTGGGACAGGGGTTGAGCTACACCTTC
TRBJ2-4 TRBV20-1 many . CSASKSGSLAKNIQYF TGCAGTGCTTCAAAGTCCGGCAGCCTAGCCAAAAACATTCAGTACTTC
TRBJ1-5 TRBV7-2 many . CASSVRNQPQHF TGTGCCAGCAGCGTCAGGAATCAGCCCCAGCATTTT
TRBJ1-1 TRBV9 many TRBD1 CASHTGGTANTEAFF TGTGCCAGCCATACGGGTGGGACAGCTAACACTGAAGCTTTCTTT
TRBJ2-1 TRBV3-1 many TRBD2 CASSLSPLGGSEQFF TGTGCCAGCAGCCTATCCCCCCTGGGGGGGAGTGAGCAGTTCTTC
TRBJ2-7 TRBV5-1 many TRBD2 CASSFLSGAYEQYF TGCGCCAGCAGCTTTCTTAGCGGGGCCTACGAGCAGTACTTC
TRBJ2-5 TRBV29-1 many . CSVGRTQETQYF TGCAGCGTTGGAAGGACCCAAGAGACCCAGTACTTC
TRBJ2-3 TRBV10-3 many TRBD2 CAISEFRALAGRRQRTDTQYF TGTGCCATCAGTGAGTTCCGGGCACTAGCGGGGAGGCGTCAACGCACAGATACGCAGTATTTT
TRBJ2-7 TRBV7-3 few . CASRSDVDNYYEQYF TGTGCCAGCAGGTCTGACGTAGACAATTACTACGAGCAGTACTTC
TRBJ2-1 TRBV5-1 many . CASSLASSRSYNEQFF TGCGCCAGCAGCTTGGCCTCTAGCCGCTCCTACAATGAGCAGTTCTTC